Sequencing of this TCR beta chain was carried out in a study of control samples from healthy donors and cancer patients. TCRdb's copy holds only in-frame clones and misses some; the assay was immunoSEQ multiplex PCR. The sample holds under 65,000 clones; about nine tenths are singletons and the top ten take 0.95% to 1.5%. Trimming shortened V by 1 base and J by 0 bases, and 5 bases separated the two germline ends. From germline, CDR1 is MNHNS and CDR2 SASEGT. CDR3 size: 14 residues. This TCR was sampled from a woman aged 45-60 years with colorectal cancer. The chain combines TRBV6-1 with TRBJ2-3; D not certain. The sample taken for sequencing was PBMCs. The CDR3 region is CASSEGISTDTQYF. The CDR3 DNA follows: TGTGCCAGCAGTGAAGGGATTAGCACAGATACGCAGTATTTT.